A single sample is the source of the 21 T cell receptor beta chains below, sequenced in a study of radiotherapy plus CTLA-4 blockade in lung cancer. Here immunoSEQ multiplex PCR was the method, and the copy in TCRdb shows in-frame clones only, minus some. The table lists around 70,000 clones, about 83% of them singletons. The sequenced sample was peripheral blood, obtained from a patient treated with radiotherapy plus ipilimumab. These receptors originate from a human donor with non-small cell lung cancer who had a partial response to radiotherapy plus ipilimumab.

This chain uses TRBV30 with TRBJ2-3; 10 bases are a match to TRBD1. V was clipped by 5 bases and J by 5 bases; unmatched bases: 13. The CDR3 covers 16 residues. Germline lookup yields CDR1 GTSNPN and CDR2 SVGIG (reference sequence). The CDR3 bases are TGTGCCTGGTCGGACCCCGGGACAGGGGCCCTAGATACGCAGTATTTT. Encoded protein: CAWSDPGTGALDTQYF.

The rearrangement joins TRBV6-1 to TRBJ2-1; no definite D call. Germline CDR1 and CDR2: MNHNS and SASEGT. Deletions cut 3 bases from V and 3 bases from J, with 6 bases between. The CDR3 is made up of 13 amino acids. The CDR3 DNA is TGTGCCAGCAGTGAGTACAACTACAATGAGCAGTTCTTC. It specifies CASSEYNYNEQFF.

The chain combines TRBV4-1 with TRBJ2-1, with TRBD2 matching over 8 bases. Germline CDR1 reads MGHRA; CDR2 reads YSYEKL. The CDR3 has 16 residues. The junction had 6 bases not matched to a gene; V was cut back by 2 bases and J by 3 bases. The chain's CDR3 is CASSQFGRAVYNEQFF. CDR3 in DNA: TGCGCCAGCAGCCAATTCGGGAGGGCCGTCTACAATGAGCAGTTCTTC.

In nucleotides, the CDR3 is TGTGCCGGGGGCAAGCGGGGCCCTTCTGATACGCAGTATTTT. Protein sequence: CAGGKRGPSDTQYF. The chain has TRBV30 and TRBJ2-3, with D perhaps matching TRBD2 (7 bases). Germline CDR1 reads GTSNPN; CDR2 reads SVGIG (reference sequence). The V end was cut by 8 bases, the J end by 6 bases, with 21 bases between. This CDR3 has 14 residues.

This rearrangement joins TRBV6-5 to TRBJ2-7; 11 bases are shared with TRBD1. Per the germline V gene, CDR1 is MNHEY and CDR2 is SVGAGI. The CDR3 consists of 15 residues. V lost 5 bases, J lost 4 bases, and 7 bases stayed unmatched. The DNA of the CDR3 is TGTGCCAGCAGTGCCGGACAGGGGGCTCAGTACGAGCAGTACTTC. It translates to CASSAGQGAQYEQYF.

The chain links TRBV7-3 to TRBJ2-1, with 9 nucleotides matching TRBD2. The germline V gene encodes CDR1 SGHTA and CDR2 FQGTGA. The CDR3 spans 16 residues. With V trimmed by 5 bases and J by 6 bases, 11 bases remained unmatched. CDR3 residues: CASSPRSGTSSNEQFF. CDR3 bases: TGTGCCAGCAGCCCCCGCTCCGGGACTAGCAGCAATGAGCAGTTCTTC. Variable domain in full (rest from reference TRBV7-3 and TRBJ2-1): GAGVSQTPSNKVTEKGKYVELRCDPISGHTALYWYRQSLGQGPEFLIYFQGTGAADDSGLPNDRFFAVRPEGSVSTLKIQRTERGDSAVYLCASSPRSGTSSNEQFFGPGTRLTVL.

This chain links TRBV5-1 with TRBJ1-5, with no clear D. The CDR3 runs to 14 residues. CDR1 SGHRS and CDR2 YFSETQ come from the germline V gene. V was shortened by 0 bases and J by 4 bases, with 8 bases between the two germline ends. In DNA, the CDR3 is TGCGCCAGCAGCTTGGGGACGGGGAATCAGCCCCAGCATTTT. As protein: CASSLGTGNQPQHF.

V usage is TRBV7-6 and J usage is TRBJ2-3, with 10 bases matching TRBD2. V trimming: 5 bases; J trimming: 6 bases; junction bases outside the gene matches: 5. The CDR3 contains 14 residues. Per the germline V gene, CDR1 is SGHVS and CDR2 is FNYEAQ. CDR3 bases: TGTGCCAGCAGCATTAGCGGGAGGTCTGATACGCAGTATTTT. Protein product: CASSISGRSDTQYF.

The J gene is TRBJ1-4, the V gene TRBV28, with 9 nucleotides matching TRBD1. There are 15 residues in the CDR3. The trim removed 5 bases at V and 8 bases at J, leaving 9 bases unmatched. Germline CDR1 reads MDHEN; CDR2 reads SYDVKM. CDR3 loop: CASSALQGAGEKLFF. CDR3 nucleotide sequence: TGTGCCAGCAGTGCCTTACAGGGGGCCGGGGAAAAACTGTTTTTT.

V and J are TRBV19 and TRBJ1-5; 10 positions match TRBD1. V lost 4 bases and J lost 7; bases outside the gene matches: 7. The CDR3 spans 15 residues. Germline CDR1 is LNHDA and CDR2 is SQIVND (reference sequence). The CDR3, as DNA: TGTGCCAGTAGTACCCGACAGGGGGCCGGCCAGCCCCAGCATTTT. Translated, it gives CASSTRQGAGQPQHF.

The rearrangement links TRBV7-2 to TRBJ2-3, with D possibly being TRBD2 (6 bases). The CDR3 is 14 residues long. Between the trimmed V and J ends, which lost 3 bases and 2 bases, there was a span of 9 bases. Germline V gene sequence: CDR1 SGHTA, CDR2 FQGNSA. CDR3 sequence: CASSLGGLTDTQYF. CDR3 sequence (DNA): TGTGCCAGCAGCTTGGGAGGTCTCACAGATACGCAGTATTTT.

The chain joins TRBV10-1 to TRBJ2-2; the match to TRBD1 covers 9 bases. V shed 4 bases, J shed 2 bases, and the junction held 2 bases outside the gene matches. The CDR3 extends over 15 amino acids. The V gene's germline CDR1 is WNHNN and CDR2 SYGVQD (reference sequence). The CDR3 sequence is CASSGDRDNTGELFF. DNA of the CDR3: TGCGCCAGCAGTGGGGACAGGGATAACACCGGGGAGCTGTTTTTT.

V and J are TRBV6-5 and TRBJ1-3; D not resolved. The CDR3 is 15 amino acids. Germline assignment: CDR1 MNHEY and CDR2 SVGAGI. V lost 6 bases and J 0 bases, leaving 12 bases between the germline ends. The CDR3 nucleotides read TGTGCCAGCAGCACGGAGCCGATCTCTGGAAACACCATATATTTT. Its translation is CASSTEPISGNTIYF.

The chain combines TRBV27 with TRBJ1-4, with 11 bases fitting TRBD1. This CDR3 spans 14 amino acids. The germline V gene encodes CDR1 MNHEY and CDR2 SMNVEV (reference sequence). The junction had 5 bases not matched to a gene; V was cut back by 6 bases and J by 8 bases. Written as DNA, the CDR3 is TGTGCCAGCAGCCCTGGGACAGGGGGAGAAAAACTGTTTTTT. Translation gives CASSPGTGGEKLFF.

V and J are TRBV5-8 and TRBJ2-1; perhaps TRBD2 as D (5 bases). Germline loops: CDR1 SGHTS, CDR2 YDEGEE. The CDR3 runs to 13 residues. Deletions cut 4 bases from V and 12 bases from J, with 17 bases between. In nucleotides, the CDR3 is TGTGCCAGCAGCCCACCCTACGGAGGAGTGCAGTTCTTC. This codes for CASSPPYGGVQFF.

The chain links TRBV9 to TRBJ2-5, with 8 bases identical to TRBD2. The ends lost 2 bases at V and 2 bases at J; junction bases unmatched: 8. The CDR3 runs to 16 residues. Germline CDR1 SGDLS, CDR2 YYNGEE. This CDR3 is CASSVLSGSEQETQYF. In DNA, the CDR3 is TGTGCCAGCAGCGTCCTCAGCGGGAGTGAACAAGAGACCCAGTACTTC.

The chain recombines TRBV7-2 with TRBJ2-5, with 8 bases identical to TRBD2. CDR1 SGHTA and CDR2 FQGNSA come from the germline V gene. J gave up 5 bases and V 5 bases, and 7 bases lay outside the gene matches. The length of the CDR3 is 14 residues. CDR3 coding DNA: TGTGCCAGCAGCCCCCGGACTAGCCGGGAGACCCAGTACTTC. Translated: CASSPRTSRETQYF. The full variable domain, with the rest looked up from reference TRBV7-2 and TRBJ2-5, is GAGVSQSPSNKVTEKGKDVELRCDPISGHTALYWYRQSLGQGLEFLIYFQGNSAPDKSGLPSDRFSAERTGGSVSTLTIQRTQQEDSAVYLCASSPRTSRETQYFGPGTRLLVL.

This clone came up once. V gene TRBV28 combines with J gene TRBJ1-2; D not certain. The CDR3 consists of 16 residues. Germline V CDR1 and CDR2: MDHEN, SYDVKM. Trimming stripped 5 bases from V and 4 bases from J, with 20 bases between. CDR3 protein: CASSPLGAGEGYGYTF. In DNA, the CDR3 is TGTGCCAGCAGTCCCCTCGGAGCGGGTGAGGGCTATGGCTACACCTTC.

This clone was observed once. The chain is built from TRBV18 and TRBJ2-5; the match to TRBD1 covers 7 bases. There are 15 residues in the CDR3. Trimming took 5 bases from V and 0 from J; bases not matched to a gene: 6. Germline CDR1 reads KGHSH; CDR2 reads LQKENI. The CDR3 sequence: CASSAQGQYQETQYF. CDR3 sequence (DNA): TGTGCCAGCTCAGCGCAGGGACAGTACCAAGAGACCCAGTACTTC.

In nucleotides, the CDR3 is TGTGCCAGCAGACGGACAGGGGCCCGAGGAAACACCATATATTTT. Its protein product is CASRRTGARGNTIYF. The chain couples TRBV21-1 to TRBJ1-3; the D segment call TRBD1 is taken from the table without a DNA check. TRBV21-1 constitutes a pseudogene. The CDR3 runs 15 residues.

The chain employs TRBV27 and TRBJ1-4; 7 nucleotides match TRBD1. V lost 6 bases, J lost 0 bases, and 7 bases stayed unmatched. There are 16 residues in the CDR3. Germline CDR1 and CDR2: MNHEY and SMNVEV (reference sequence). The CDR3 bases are TGTGCCAGCAGCCAACAGGGGATCCCAACTAATGAAAAACTGTTTTTT. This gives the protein CASSQQGIPTNEKLFF.